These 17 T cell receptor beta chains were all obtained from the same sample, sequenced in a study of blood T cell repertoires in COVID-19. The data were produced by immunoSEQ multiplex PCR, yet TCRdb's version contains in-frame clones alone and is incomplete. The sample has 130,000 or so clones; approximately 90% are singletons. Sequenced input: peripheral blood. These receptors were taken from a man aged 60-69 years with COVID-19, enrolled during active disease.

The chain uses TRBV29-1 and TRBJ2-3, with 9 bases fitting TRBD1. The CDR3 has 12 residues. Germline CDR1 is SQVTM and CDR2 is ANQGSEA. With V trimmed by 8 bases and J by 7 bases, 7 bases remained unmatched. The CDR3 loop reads CSSETGGNTQYF. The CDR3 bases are TGCAGCTCTGAAACAGGGGGCAATACGCAGTATTTT.

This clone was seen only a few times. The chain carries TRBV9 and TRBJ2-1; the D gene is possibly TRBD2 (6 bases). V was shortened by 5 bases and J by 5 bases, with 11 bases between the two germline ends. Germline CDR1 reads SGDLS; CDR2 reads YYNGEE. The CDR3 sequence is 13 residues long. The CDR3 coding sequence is TGTGCCAGCAGGGGGGAGGCCCACAATGAGCAGTTCTTC. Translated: CASRGEAHNEQFF.

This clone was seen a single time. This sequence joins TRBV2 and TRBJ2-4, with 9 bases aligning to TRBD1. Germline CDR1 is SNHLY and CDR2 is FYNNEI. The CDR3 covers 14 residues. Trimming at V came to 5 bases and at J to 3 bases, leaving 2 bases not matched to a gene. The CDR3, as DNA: TGTGCCAGCAGTACAGGGGGCGACAAAAACATTCAGTACTTC. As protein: CASSTGGDKNIQYF.

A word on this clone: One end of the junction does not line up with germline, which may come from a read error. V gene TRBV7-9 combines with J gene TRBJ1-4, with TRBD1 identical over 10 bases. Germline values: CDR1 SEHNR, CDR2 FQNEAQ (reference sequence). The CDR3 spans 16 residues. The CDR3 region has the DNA TGTGTCAGCAGCCGACAGGGGGCGCCGGAAACTGAAAAACTGTTTTTT. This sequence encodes CVSSRQGAPETEKLFF. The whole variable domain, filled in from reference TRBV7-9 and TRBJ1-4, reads DTGVSQNPRHKITKRGQNVTFRCDPISEHNRLYWYRQTLGQGPEFLTYFQNEAQLEKSRLLSDRFSAERPKGSFSTLEIQRTEQGDSAMYLCVSSRQGAPETEKLFFGSGTQLSVL.

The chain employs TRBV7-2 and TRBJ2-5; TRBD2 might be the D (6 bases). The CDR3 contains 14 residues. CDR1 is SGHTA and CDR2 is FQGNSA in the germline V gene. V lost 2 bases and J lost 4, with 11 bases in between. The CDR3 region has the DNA TGTGCCAGCAGCTTATTGGGGGGAGGAGAGACCCAGTACTTC. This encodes CASSLLGGGETQYF.

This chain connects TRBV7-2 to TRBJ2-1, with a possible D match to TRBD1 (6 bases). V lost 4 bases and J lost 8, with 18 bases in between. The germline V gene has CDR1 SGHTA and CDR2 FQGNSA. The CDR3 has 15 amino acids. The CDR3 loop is CASSYTGRKGYEQFF. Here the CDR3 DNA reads TGTGCCAGCAGCTATACAGGGAGAAAAGGCTATGAGCAGTTCTTC. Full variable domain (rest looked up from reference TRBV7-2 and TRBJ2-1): GAGVSQSPSNKVTEKGKDVELRCDPISGHTALYWYRQSLGQGLEFLIYFQGNSAPDKSGLPSDRFSAERTGGSVSTLTIQRTQQEDSAVYLCASSYTGRKGYEQFFGPGTRLTVL.

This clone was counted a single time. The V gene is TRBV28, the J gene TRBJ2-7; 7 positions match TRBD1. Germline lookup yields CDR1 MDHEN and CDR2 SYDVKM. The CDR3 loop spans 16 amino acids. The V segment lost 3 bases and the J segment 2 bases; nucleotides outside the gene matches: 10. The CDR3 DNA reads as TGTGCCAGCAGTTTCCCTCCAACAGGGGCGACCTACGAGCAGTACTTC. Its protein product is CASSFPPTGATYEQYF.

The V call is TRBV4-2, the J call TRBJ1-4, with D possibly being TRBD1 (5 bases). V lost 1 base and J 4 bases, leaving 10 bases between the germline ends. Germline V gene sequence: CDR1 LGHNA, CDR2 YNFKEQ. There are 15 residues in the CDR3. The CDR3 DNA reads TGTGCCAGCAGCCAAGTACAGGCAAGTAATGAAAAACTGTTTTTT. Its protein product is CASSQVQASNEKLFF.

For the CDR3, the DNA is TGTGCCAGCAGCTTAGGCTCTAGCGGGGGACAAGAGACCCAGTACTTC. It encodes CASSLGSSGGQETQYF. The chain has TRBV11-2 and TRBJ2-5; 10 bases agree with TRBD2. Germline V lookup: CDR1 SGHAT, CDR2 FQNNGV. CDR3 length equals 16 residues. V gave up 1 base and J gave up 2 bases; unmatched junction bases: 4. The full variable domain, in which reference TRBV11-2 and TRBJ2-5 provide the parts outside the CDR3, is EAGVAQSPRYKIIEKRQSVAFWCNPISGHATLYWYQQILGQGPKLLIQFQNNGVVDDSQLPKDRFSAERLKGVDSTLKIQPAKLEDSAVYLCASSLGSSGGQETQYFGPGTRLLVL.

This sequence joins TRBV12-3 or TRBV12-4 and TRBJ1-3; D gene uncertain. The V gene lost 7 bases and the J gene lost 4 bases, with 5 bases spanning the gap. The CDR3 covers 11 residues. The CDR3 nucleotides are TGTGCCAGCATGAGGGGAAACACCATATATTTT. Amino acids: CASMRGNTIYF.

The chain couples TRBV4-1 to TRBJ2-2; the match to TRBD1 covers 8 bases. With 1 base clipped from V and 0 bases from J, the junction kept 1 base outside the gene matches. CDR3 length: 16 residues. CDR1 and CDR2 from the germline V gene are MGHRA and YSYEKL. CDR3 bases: TGCGCCAGCAGCCAAGTCAGGGGGCCGAACACCGGGGAGCTGTTTTTT. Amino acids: CASSQVRGPNTGELFF.

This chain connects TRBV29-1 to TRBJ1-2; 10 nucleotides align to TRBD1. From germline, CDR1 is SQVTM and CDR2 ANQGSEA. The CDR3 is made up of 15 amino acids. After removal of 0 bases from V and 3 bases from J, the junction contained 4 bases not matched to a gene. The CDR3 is CSVEDWDRGDYGYTF. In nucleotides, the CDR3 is TGCAGCGTTGAAGATTGGGACAGGGGCGACTATGGCTACACCTTC. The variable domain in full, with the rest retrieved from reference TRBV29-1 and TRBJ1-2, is SAVISQKPSRDICQRGTSLTIQCQVDSQVTMMFWYRQQPGQSLTLIATANQGSEATYESGFVIDKFPISRPNLTFSTLTVSNMSPEDSSIYLCSVEDWDRGDYGYTFGSGTRLTVV.

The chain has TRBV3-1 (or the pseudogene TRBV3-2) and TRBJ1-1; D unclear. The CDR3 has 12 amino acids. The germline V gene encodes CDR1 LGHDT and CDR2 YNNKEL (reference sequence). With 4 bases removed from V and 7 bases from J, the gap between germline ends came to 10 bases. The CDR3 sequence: CASSREGIEAFF. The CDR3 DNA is TGTGCCAGCAGCCGGGAGGGAATTGAAGCTTTCTTT.

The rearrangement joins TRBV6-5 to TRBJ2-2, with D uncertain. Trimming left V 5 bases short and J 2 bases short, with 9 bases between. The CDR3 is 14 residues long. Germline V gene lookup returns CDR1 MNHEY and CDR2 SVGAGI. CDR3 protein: CASSPQANTGELFF. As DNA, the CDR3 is TGTGCCAGCAGTCCCCAAGCCAACACCGGGGAGCTGTTTTTT.

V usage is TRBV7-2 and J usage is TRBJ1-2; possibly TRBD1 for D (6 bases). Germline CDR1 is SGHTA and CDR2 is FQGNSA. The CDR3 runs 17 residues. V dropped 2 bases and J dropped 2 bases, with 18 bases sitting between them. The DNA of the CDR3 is TGTGCCAGCAGCTTATTAATTGCCGGAACAGGGAACTATGGCTACACCTTC. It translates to CASSLLIAGTGNYGYTF.

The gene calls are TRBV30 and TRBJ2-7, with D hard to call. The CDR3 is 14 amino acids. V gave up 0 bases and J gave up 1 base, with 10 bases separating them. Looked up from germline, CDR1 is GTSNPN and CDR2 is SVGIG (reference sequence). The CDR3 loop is CAWSVNPDSYEQYF. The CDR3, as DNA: TGTGCCTGGAGTGTAAATCCAGATTCCTACGAGCAGTACTTC.

CDR3 loop: CASSTSTGDEQYF. CDR3 nucleotide sequence: TGTGCCAGCAGTACCTCGACAGGGGACGAGCAGTACTTC. This chain uses TRBV12-3 or TRBV12-4 with TRBJ2-7; 8 bases match TRBD1. Trimming took 5 bases from V and 5 from J; bases not matched to a gene: 5. CDR3 length: 13 residues.